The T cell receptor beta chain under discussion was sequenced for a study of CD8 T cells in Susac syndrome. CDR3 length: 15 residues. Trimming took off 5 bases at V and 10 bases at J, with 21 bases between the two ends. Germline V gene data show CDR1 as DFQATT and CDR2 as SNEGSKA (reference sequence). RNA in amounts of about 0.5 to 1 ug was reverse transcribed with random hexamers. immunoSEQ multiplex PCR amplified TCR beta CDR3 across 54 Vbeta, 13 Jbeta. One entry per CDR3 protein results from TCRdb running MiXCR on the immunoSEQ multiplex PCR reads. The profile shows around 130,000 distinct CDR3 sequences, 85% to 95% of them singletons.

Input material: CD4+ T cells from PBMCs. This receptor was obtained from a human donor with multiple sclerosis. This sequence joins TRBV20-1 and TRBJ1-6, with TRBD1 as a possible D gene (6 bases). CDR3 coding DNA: TGCAGTGCTCCGGCCCAGGGGCAGTATCTCTCACCCCTCCACTTT. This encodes CSAPAQGQYLSPLHF.